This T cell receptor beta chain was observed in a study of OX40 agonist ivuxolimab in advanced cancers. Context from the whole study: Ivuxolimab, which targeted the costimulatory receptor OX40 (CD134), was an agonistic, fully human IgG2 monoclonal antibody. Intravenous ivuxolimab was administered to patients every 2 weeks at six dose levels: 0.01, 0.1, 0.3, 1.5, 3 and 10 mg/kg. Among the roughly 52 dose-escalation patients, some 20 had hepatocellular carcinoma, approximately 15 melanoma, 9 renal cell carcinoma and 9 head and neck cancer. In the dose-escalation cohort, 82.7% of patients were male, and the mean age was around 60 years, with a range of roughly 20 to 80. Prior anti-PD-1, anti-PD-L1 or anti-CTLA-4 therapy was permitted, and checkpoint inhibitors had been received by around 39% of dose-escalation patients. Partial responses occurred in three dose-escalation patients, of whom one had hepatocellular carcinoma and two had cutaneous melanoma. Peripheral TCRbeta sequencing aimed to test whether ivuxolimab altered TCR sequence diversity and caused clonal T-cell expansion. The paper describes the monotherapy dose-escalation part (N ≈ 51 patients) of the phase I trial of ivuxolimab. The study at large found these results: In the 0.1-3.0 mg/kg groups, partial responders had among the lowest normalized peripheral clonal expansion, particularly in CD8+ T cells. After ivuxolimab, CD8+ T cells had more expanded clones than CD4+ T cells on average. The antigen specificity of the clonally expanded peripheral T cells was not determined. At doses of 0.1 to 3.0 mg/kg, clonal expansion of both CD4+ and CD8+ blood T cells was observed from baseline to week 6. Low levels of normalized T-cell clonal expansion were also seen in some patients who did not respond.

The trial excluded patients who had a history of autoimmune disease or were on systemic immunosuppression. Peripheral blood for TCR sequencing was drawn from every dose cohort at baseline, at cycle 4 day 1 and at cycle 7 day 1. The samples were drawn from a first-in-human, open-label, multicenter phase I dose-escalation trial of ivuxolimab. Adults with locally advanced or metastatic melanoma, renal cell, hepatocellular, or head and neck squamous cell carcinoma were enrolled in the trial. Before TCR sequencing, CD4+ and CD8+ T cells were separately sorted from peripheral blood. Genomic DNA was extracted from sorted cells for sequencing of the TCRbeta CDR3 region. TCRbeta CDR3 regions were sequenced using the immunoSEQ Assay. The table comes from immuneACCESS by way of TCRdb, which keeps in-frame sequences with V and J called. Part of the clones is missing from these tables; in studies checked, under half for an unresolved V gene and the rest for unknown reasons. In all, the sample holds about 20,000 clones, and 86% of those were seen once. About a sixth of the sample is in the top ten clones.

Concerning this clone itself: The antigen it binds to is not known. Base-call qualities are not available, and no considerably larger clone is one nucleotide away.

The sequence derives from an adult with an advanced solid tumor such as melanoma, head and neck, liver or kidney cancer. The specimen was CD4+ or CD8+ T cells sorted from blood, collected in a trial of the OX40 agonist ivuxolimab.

Here the CDR3 is given as CASSGGPSTDTQYF. The DNA sequence reads TGTGCCAGCAGTGGCGGACCTAGCACAGATACGCAGTATTTT. The sequence joins TRBV6-1 to TRBJ2-3; the D gene identity is not certain. CDR1 and CDR2 are read off the germline V gene as MNHNS and SASEGT. The CDR3 runs 14 residues from the cysteine to the phenylalanine. Only CDR3 DNA is held: 42 bases, read in frame from base 1. A distance of 8 bases separates the germline ends of V and J, which lose 4 bases and 0 bases respectively.